This is a list of T cell receptor beta chains from one sample in a study of CXCR3-negative and CXCR3-positive naive CD8 T cells. After re-calling the 5' RACE reads, TCRdb lists one entry per CDR3 protein, DNA absent. There are approximately 98,000 distinct CDR3 sequences in the sample, with around 1% held by the top ten. The specimen was naive CXCR3+ CD8+ T cells from blood. All receptors come from a human donor in good health. Some clones in this sample may be carry-over from other donors' samples. Both conserved end residues are part of each CDR3.

v_gene: TRBV6-2/TRBV6-3; j_gene: TRBJ2-1; CDR3aa: CASSQTTSSHFRDEQFF
v_gene: TRBV6-2/TRBV6-3; j_gene: TRBJ2-7; CDR3aa: CASSYSMWTGDYEQYF
v_gene: TRBV12-3/TRBV12-4; j_gene: TRBJ2-5; CDR3aa: CASSFGRQETQYF
v_gene: TRBV29-1; j_gene: TRBJ2-5; CDR3aa: CSVVGLGETQYF
v_gene: TRBV3-1; j_gene: TRBJ2-1; CDR3aa: CASSQDEAGDPYNEQFF
v_gene: TRBV19; j_gene: TRBJ1-1; CDR3aa: CASSLGGAGTEAFF
v_gene: TRBV19; j_gene: TRBJ2-7; CDR3aa: CASSIADGSYEQYF
v_gene: TRBV7-9; j_gene: TRBJ2-7; CDR3aa: CASRSGTGGYEQYF
v_gene: TRBV27; j_gene: TRBJ2-7; CDR3aa: CASSLALGYEQYF
v_gene: TRBV6-1; j_gene: TRBJ2-1; CDR3aa: CASSEVQGNEQFF
v_gene: TRBV7-9; j_gene: TRBJ1-1; CDR3aa: CASEKGNTEAFF
v_gene: TRBV28; j_gene: TRBJ1-1; CDR3aa: CASSFRGGGIRNTEAFF
v_gene: TRBV4-3; j_gene: TRBJ2-3; CDR3aa: CASSQDRAGFRTDTQYF
v_gene: TRBV12-3/TRBV12-4; j_gene: TRBJ1-2; CDR3aa: CASSLAGLRGLVGYTF
v_gene: TRBV4-3; j_gene: TRBJ2-7; CDR3aa: CASSPGSYEQYF
v_gene: TRBV10-3; j_gene: TRBJ1-5; CDR3aa: CAISESPWEPQHF
v_gene: TRBV5-1; j_gene: TRBJ2-7; CDR3aa: CASSLVGSTENSYEQYF
v_gene: TRBV6-4; j_gene: TRBJ2-2; CDR3aa: CASSASGSTGELFF
v_gene: TRBV12-3/TRBV12-4; j_gene: TRBJ2-7; CDR3aa: CASSADRTPSYEQYF
v_gene: TRBV12-3/TRBV12-4; j_gene: TRBJ1-5; CDR3aa: CASSLGPGDYSNQPQHF
v_gene: TRBV10-3; j_gene: TRBJ2-1; CDR3aa: CAITGGRYNEQFF
v_gene: TRBV27; j_gene: TRBJ2-3; CDR3aa: CASRPGRGTDTQYF
v_gene: TRBV7-6; j_gene: TRBJ2-3; CDR3aa: CASSFVGPSTDTQYF
v_gene: TRBV4-2; j_gene: TRBJ1-6; CDR3aa: CASSPEYDRVASPLHF
v_gene: TRBV5-1; j_gene: TRBJ2-7; CDR3aa: CAIRARDINYEQYF
v_gene: TRBV7-9; j_gene: TRBJ2-7; CDR3aa: CASSSEAGGNYEQYF
v_gene: TRBV4-1; j_gene: TRBJ1-4; CDR3aa: CASSQERELFF
v_gene: TRBV29-1; j_gene: TRBJ2-2; CDR3aa: CSVPRGGSAGELFF
v_gene: TRBV6-2/TRBV6-3; j_gene: TRBJ1-5; CDR3aa: CASSQDIENQPQHF
v_gene: TRBV29-1; j_gene: TRBJ2-1; CDR3aa: CSVVGDRESIVQFF
v_gene: TRBV6-2/TRBV6-3; j_gene: TRBJ2-7; CDR3aa: CASSPNYEQYF
v_gene: TRBV29-1; j_gene: TRBJ1-1; CDR3aa: CSERQGNTEAFF
v_gene: TRBV20-1; j_gene: TRBJ2-5; CDR3aa: CSARDSALTRPLQETQYF
v_gene: TRBV20-1; j_gene: TRBJ2-3; CDR3aa: CSARADMDSERTDTQYF
v_gene: TRBV20-1; j_gene: TRBJ1-2; CDR3aa: CSALAGIGYTF
v_gene: TRBV12-3/TRBV12-4; j_gene: TRBJ2-3; CDR3aa: CASTAEPFKERPGDTQYF
v_gene: TRBV7-9; j_gene: TRBJ2-7; CDR3aa: CASSLGAQSGEQYF
v_gene: TRBV4-1; j_gene: TRBJ2-1; CDR3aa: CASSRQSPVSSYNEQFF
v_gene: TRBV20-1; j_gene: TRBJ2-5; CDR3aa: CSARGLPITGTSGETQYF
v_gene: TRBV7-9; j_gene: TRBJ1-1; CDR3aa: CASSLSGGAGDATEAFF
v_gene: TRBV29-1; j_gene: TRBJ2-1; CDR3aa: CSVRTATTYNEQFF
v_gene: TRBV9; j_gene: TRBJ1-2; CDR3aa: CASSGSYRDGYTF
v_gene: TRBV24-1; j_gene: TRBJ2-1; CDR3aa: CATKQLSYNEQFF
v_gene: TRBV12-3/TRBV12-4; j_gene: TRBJ2-1; CDR3aa: CASSPDRWGQFF
v_gene: TRBV6-5; j_gene: TRBJ2-1; CDR3aa: CASRETGAYNEQFF
v_gene: TRBV13; j_gene: TRBJ2-7; CDR3aa: CASSYWGGGGNYEQYF
v_gene: TRBV5-1; j_gene: TRBJ2-7; CDR3aa: CASAEAGAIYEQYF
v_gene: TRBV9; j_gene: TRBJ2-1; CDR3aa: CASSTPGTGKSEQFF
v_gene: TRBV6-2/TRBV6-3; j_gene: TRBJ2-7; CDR3aa: CASREEWVAYEQYF
v_gene: TRBV7-9; j_gene: TRBJ2-5; CDR3aa: CASSRTGRETQYF
v_gene: TRBV7-3; j_gene: TRBJ2-1; CDR3aa: CASSWNSGPTHEQFF
v_gene: TRBV14; j_gene: TRBJ2-4; CDR3aa: CASSRGTSRTKNIQYF
v_gene: TRBV21-1; j_gene: TRBJ2-7; CDR3aa: CASSRNRASRSYEQYF
v_gene: TRBV3-1; j_gene: TRBJ1-6; CDR3aa: CASSQDWFLRTRLNSPLHF